This T cell receptor (beta chain) comes out of a study of Ad26.COV2.S vaccination and SARS-CoV-2 variants. The treatment: around 19 received Ad26.COV2.S at low or high dose, single or two shots; a few received placebo; per-sample allocation not given. Samples were taken on day 63 after the first vaccine or placebo injection. An Ad26 vector expressing Wuhan-strain SARS-CoV-2 spike served as the vaccine. The CDR3 length is 18 residues. Trimming removed 3 bases from V and 1 base from J; junction bases left unmatched: 13. CDR1 and CDR2 (germline): DFQATT, SNEGSKA (reference sequence). Some clones are missing from TCRdb's copy, which holds only in-frame ones; the method was immunoSEQ multiplex PCR. In the table there are approximately 500,000 clones, around 90% of which are singletons. For this clone: Its antigen is not identified.

Study-wide results and caveats: Placebo recipients and vaccine recipients were similar in non-spike TCR breadth.

The rearrangement joins TRBV20-1 to TRBJ2-1, with 9 nucleotides matching TRBD2. This specimen consisted of peripheral blood, obtained in a trial of Ad26.COV2.S vaccine versus placebo. The receptor was derived from a person aged 18-65 years who received the Ad26.COV2.S COVID-19 vaccine or a placebo. The CDR3 protein is CSASFGGSGRSSYNEQFF. In DNA, the CDR3 is TGCAGTGCTAGTTTTGGTGGTAGCGGGAGATCTTCCTACAATGAGCAGTTCTTC.